The rows below give T cell receptor beta chains drawn from one sample of a study of T cell changes during pregnancy in multiple sclerosis. Sequencing used immunoSEQ multiplex PCR; TCRdb keeps in-frame clones, though not all of them. The top ten clones hold about 1.2% of a sample with around 57,000 clones, roughly 91% of them seen once. Sequencing was performed on peripheral blood, taken after pregnancy. The receptors stem from a female donor in good health, enrolled as a control in a pregnancy study. The CDR3 runs from the conserved cysteine through the conserved F or W. The order of the fields is V gene, clone size, J gene, CDR3 protein. Size values are once, few and many counts, or a class for expanded clones, and some rows have none.

>TRBV7-2|NA|TRBJ2-5
CASSPRTFSQETQYF
>TRBV2|few|TRBJ2-7
CASSGIGDYEQYF
>TRBV7-9|NA|TRBJ1-2
CASSLGQGAEGYTF
>TRBV5-4|NA|TRBJ1-4
CASSPNTGGGEKLFF
>TRBV6-4|NA|TRBJ2-3
CASSDGTDTDTQYF
>TRBV6-5|few|TRBJ1-6
CASSGGTESSPLHF
>TRBV6-1|NA|TRBJ1-1
CASSEVGNSLGAEAFF
>TRBV7-9|NA|TRBJ2-5
CASSLGDRDQETQYF
>TRBV28|few|TRBJ1-1
CASSQWTGGTEAFF
>TRBV9|NA|TRBJ2-3
CASSPAWDRDFMSTDTQYF
>TRBV18|NA|TRBJ2-1
CASSPQGYNEQFF
>TRBV9|NA|TRBJ2-3
CASSVGRAFTDTQYF
>TRBV10-2|NA|TRBJ1-1
CASSNDRATEAFF
>TRBV5-1|NA|TRBJ2-5
CASSSRTGAWREETQYF
>TRBV27|NA|TRBJ1-1
CASSLLGAGVTEAFF
>TRBV19|NA|TRBJ2-7
CASRRGTSSYEQYF
>TRBV18|NA|TRBJ1-5
CASSPGINQPQHF
>TRBV28|NA|TRBJ2-7
CASRPGQTYEQYF
>TRBV13|NA|TRBJ1-2
CASSLAPGTGGTWAF
>TRBV6-5|once|TRBJ1-2
CASSYKTGNNGYTF
>TRBV6-1|NA|TRBJ1-1
CASSPNREFYTEAFF
>TRBV19|NA|TRBJ2-7
CASSRTGGPSSYEQYF
>TRBV15|NA|TRBJ2-2
CATSRLPEGRAKELFF
>TRBV30|once|TRBJ2-5
CAWSVADRGTQYF
>TRBV6-5|NA|TRBJ1-5
CASGRVSNQPQHF
>TRBV18|once|TRBJ1-2
CASSPAQGNYGYTF
>TRBV19|NA|TRBJ1-5
CASSSIRTEGNQPQHF
>TRBV4-3|NA|TRBJ2-7
CASSQERQGFDEQYF
>TRBV6-5|NA|TRBJ2-3
CASSYPRGGTDTQYF
>TRBV9|once|TRBJ2-1
CASSAGQLSYNEQFF